This T cell receptor beta chain was retrieved from a study of T-cell memory formation after mild COVID-19. Across the whole study: TCR clusters showed largely donor specificity. Study observations and caveats: There was no confirmation that second-wave clones peaking on day 37 were SARS-CoV-2 specific.

Of note for this clonotype: Antigen specificity is unknown.

It was 5'RACE with constant-segment primers that produced the TCR alpha and TCR beta cDNA libraries, which carried sample barcodes and UMIs. TCRdb recomputed calls from the 5' RACE reads with MiXCR, one row per CDR3 protein. The table shows hundreds of thousands of distinct CDR3 sequences, with about 13% occurring only once. Looked up from germline, CDR1 is SQVTM and CDR2 is ANQGSEA. This CDR3 contains 12 residues. The ends were cut back, 2 bases at V and 9 bases at J, with 11 bases in the middle. The TCR sequence derives from a man younger than 30 who had mild COVID-19 (a few samples of this study predate the infection). Cell type and time point are not known. The sample consisted of PBMCs or a T cell subset sorted from them (not recorded which). V is TRBV29-1 and J is TRBJ2-1; D remains ambiguous. The CDR3 bases are TGCAGCGTTGAATGGTCAAGGACTGAGCAGTTCTTC. This sequence encodes CSVEWSRTEQFF.